Below, one TCR beta chain is given with its context. Its antigen is undetermined. Generated by immunoSEQ multiplex PCR, the TCRdb table keeps only in-frame clones and is missing some. This sample has roughly 600,000 clones, with 95% to 98% found just once. Terminally differentiated effector memory CD45RA+ cells were excluded by CCR7 positive selection of CD45RO-negative cells. The data are from a study of shared clonotypes between healthy human individuals. Study results and limitations: Between a few donors, naive CD4 clonotypes were shared at a level of approximately 5%. The study generally estimated greater richness for naive than memory subsets.

There are 17 residues in the CDR3. V was clipped by 3 bases and J by 3 bases; unmatched bases: 8. Looked up from germline, CDR1 is LGHNA and CDR2 is YSLEER. Sequencing was carried out using naive CD8+ T cells sorted from blood. The clonotype comes from a young man in good health. The chain is built from TRBV4-3 and TRBJ2-6; 7 nucleotides align to TRBD1. The CDR3 loop reads CASSHEGGSYGANVLTF. As DNA, the CDR3 is TGCGCCAGCAGCCATGAAGGGGGCTCATATGGGGCCAACGTCCTGACTTTC.